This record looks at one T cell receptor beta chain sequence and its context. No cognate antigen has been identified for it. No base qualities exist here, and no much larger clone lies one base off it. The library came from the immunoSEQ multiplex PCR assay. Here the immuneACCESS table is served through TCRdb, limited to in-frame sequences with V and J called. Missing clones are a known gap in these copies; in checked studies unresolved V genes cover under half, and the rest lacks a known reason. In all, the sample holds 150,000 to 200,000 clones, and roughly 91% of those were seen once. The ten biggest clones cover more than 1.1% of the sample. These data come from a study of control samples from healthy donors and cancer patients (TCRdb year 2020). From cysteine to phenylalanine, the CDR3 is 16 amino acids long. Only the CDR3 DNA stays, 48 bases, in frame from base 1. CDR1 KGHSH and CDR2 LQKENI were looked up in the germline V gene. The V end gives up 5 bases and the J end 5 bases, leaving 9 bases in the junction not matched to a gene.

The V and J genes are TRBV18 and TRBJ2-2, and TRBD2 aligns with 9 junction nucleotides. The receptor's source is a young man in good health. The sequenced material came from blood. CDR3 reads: CASSYTIAGATGELFF. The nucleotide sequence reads TGTGCCAGCTCATACACTATAGCGGGGGCGACCGGGGAGCTGTTTTTT.